This T cell receptor beta chain originates from a study of shared clonotypes between healthy human individuals. General study results and limits: Exclusively blood specimens were collected; tissue repertoires likely differ.

Comment on this clone: Its matching antigen is unknown.

Trimming removed 1 base from V and 5 bases from J, with 12 bases in between. Germline V lookup: CDR1 MGHRA, CDR2 YSYEKL. This CDR3 is 15 amino acids long. The method was immunoSEQ multiplex PCR; TCRdb's version includes in-frame clones alone and lacks a portion of them. The sample yields roughly 1,500,000 clones, 95% to 99% seen once. The V and J genes are TRBV4-1 and TRBJ2-1; D perhaps matches TRBD2 (6 bases). The origin of this receptor is a man between 25 and 39 years old in good health. The source material was naive CD4+ T cells sorted from blood. Subset specified: CD45RA+ positively selected. CDR3 loop: CASSQVRERHNEQFF. The CDR3 DNA follows: TGCGCCAGCAGCCAAGTCCGGGAGAGGCACAATGAGCAGTTCTTC.